The 3 T cell receptor beta chains in this list originate from one sample, sequenced in a study of cytomegalovirus exposure and HLA in healthy donors. The PCR was carried out with 60 Vbeta primers and 13 Jbeta primers. The repertoire was sequenced with immunoSEQ multiplex PCR; TCRdb's copy has only in-frame clones and lacks some. The table has some 150,000 clones, 70% to 80% seen once. Sequencing was performed on PBMCs. The receptors shown here come from a male donor in good health and CMV-seronegative.

This chain connects TRBV7-2 to TRBJ2-5, with 9 bases fitting TRBD2. This CDR3 spans 15 amino acids. The trim removed 0 bases at V and 3 bases at J, leaving 2 bases unmatched. The germline V gene encodes CDR1 SGHTA and CDR2 FQGNSA. This CDR3 reads CASSLAQRGEETQYF. As DNA, the CDR3 is TGTGCCAGCAGCTTAGCCCAGCGGGGGGAAGAGACCCAGTACTTC.

The table lists this clone with a count of one. The chain is built from TRBV5-1 and TRBJ2-7; TRBD1 matches at 9 bases. CDR1 SGHRS and CDR2 YFSETQ come from the germline V gene. The trim removed 4 bases at V and 3 bases at J, leaving 11 bases unmatched. The CDR3 is 16 amino acids. In DNA, the CDR3 is TGCGCCAGCAGCACCGAACCGGGACAGGGTTACTACGAGCAGTACTTC. This gives the protein CASSTEPGQGYYEQYF.

V and J are TRBV7-2 and TRBJ2-3, with 7 bases identical to TRBD2. Trimming took 3 bases from V and 13 from J; bases not matched to a gene: 10. Looked up from germline, CDR1 is SGHTA and CDR2 is FQGNSA. This CDR3 is built from 13 residues. The CDR3 is CASSFFGGREKYF. CDR3 sequence (DNA): TGTGCCAGCAGCTTCTTCGGTGGGAGGGAGAAGTATTTT. The whole variable domain, remainder taken from reference TRBV7-2 and TRBJ2-3, is GAGVSQSPSNKVTEKGKDVELRCDPISGHTALYWYRQSLGQGLEFLIYFQGNSAPDKSGLPSDRFSAERTGGSVSTLTIQRTQQEDSAVYLCASSFFGGREKYFGPGTRLTVL.